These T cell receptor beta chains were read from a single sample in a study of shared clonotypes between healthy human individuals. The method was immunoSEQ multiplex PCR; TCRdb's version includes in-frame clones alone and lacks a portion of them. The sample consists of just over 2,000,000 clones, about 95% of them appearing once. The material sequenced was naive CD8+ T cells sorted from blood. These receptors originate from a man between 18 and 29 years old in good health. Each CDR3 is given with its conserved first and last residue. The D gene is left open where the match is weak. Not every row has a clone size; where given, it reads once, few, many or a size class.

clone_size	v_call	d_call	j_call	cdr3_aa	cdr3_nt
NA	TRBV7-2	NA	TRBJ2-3	CASSPFESPWLADTQYF	TGTGCCAGCAGTCCCTTCGAAAGCCCCTGGCTCGCAGATACGCAGTATTTT
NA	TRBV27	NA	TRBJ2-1	CASSSLGVGNEQFF	TGTGCCAGCAGTTCCCTTGGGGTCGGTAATGAGCAGTTCTTC
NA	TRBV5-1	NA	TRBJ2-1	CASSLKGDEQFF	TGCGCCAGCAGCTTGAAAGGGGATGAGCAGTTCTTC
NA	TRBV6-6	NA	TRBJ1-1	CASSPLLGTNTEAFF	TGTGCCAGCAGTCCACTTCTAGGCACGAACACTGAAGCTTTCTTT
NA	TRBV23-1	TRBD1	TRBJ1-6	CASSQLGTGVSYNSPLHF	TGCGCCAGCAGTCAACTAGGGACAGGGGTTTCCTATAATTCACCCCTCCACTTT
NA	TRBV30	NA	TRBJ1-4	CAWSVGQRLFF	TGTGCCTGGAGTGTTGGGCAACGACTGTTTTTT
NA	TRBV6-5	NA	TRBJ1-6	CASSYSESSYNSPLHF	TGTGCCAGCAGTTACTCGGAGAGCTCCTATAATTCACCCCTCCACTTT
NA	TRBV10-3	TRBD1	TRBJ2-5	CAISEPERQGLETQYF	TGTGCCATCAGTGAGCCCGAAAGACAGGGATTGGAGACCCAGTACTTC
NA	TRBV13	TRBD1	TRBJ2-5	CASSRDRGQETQYF	TGTGCCAGCAGCCGCGACAGGGGGCAAGAGACCCAGTACTTC
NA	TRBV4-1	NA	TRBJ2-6	CASSPQEGTGANVLTF	TGCGCCAGCAGCCCCCAAGAGGGGACTGGGGCCAACGTCCTGACTTTC
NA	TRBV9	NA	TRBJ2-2	CASTPGDTGELFF	TGTGCCAGCACCCCGGGGGACACCGGGGAGCTGTTTTTT
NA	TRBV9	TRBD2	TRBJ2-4	CASSASAGGTNIQYF	TGTGCCAGCAGCGCCTCAGCGGGGGGGACGAACATTCAGTACTTC
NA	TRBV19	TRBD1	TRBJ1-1	CASSIDRETTEAFF	TGTGCCAGTAGTATCGACAGGGAGACCACTGAAGCTTTCTTT
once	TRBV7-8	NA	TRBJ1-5	CASSLEGSYSNQPQHF	TGTGCCAGCAGCTTAGAAGGGAGTTATAGCAATCAGCCCCAGCATTTT
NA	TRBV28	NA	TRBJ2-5	CASSLLGEQETQYF	TGTGCCAGCAGTTTATTGGGGGAGCAAGAGACCCAGTACTTC
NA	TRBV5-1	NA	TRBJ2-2	CASSLVLTGELFF	TGCGCCAGCAGCTTGGTGCTCACCGGGGAGCTGTTTTTT
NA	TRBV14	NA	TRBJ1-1	CASSPLPNTEAFF	TGTGCCAGCAGCCCCCTCCCGAACACTGAAGCTTTCTTT